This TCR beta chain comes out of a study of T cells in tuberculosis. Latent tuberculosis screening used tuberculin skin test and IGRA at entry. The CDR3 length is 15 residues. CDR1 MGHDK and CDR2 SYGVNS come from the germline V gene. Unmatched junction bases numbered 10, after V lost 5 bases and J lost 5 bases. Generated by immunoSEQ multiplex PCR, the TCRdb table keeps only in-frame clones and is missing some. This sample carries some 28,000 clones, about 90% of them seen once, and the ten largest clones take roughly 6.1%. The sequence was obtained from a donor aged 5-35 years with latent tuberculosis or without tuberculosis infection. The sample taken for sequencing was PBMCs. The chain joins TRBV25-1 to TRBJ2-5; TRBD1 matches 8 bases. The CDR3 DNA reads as TGTGCCAGCAGTACCACCGGGACAGGAGTTGAGACCCAGTACTTC. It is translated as CASSTTGTGVETQYF.